The sequence of this TCR beta chain was determined in a study of blood T cells in healthy people across ages. Study conclusions and caveats: Donor CMV status, an unknown factor, possibly confounded changes in expanded clonotypes.

The CDR3 has 17 residues. CDR1 and CDR2 (germline): SNHLY, FYNNEI. A second PCR, run for roughly 7 to 12 cycles, used a sample-barcoded 5' primer plus a J-beta primer mix. TCRdb reanalysed the 5' RACE reads using MiXCR and keeps one entry per CDR3 protein. The sample includes around 1.5 million distinct CDR3 sequences, about 35% of them seen just once. As regards this clonotype: The antigen is not known. The germline gene is not matched at one end of the junction; a read error may be the cause.

Sequenced material: blood. The chain links TRBV2 to TRBJ2-1; 12 bases match TRBD2. The clonotype originates from a woman under 40 in good health. The CDR3 DNA follows: TGTGCCAGCGGGTCACTAGCGGGGGGTAGCTCCTACAATGAGCGGTTCTTC. It is translated as CASGSLAGGSSYNERFF.